This T cell receptor (beta chain) was sequenced during a study of shared clonotypes between healthy human individuals. General study results and limits: Naive subsets typically showed greater estimated richness than memory subsets. The generation probabilities recorded for non-shared clonotypes fell below those of clonotypes shared by all four donors. Sequencing depth was expected to influence donor clonotype sharing.

A remark on this clone: Its antigen is as yet unknown.

Genomic DNA per cell subset filled all wells of several immunoSEQ plates. Generated by immunoSEQ multiplex PCR, the TCRdb table keeps only in-frame clones and is missing some. The data show about 380,000 clones, about 96% seen once. CDR3 length equals 14 residues. V lost 3 bases and J lost 6; bases outside the gene matches: 6. The germline V gene has CDR1 MNHNS and CDR2 SASEGT. The receptor comes from a man under 40 in good health. J is TRBJ2-5 and V is TRBV6-1, with 8 bases that match TRBD2. Sample: memory CD8+ T cells sorted from blood. Noted subset: CD45RO+ cells pooled with CCR7-negative TemRA cells. As DNA, the CDR3 is TGTGCCAGCAGTGACCGGGGGGGACTGAAGACCCAGTACTTC. Translated, it gives CASSDRGGLKTQYF.